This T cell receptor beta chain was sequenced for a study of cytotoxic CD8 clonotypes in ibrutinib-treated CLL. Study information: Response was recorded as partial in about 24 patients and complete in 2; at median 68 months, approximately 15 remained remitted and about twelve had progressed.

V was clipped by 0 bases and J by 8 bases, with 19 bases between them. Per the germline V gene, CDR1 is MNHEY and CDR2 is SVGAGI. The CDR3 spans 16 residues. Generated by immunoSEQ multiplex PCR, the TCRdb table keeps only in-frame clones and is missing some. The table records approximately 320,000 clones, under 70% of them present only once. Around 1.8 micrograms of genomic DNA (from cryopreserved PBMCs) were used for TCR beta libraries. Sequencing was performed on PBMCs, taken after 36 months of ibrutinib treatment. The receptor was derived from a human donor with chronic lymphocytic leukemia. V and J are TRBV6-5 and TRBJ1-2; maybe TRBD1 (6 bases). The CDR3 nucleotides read TGTGCCAGCAGTTACTCTGGGGCCACAGGGATAGGCGGCTACACCTTC. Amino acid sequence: CASSYSGATGIGGYTF.